The 27 T cell receptor beta chains listed next were all sequenced from one sample in a study of human T cells and chemical hapten exposure. TCRdb recomputed calls from the RACE reads with MiXCR, one row per CDR3 protein. The repertoire has 60,000 to 70,000 distinct CDR3 sequences, about a tenth of them found once; the top ten carry 5% to 5.5%. The time point: pre-sensitization, week 0. Treatment indicated: therapeutic diphenylcyclopropenone sensitization with weekly scalp DPC. Sample: whole blood, taken in connection with sensitization to the hapten diphenylcyclopropenone (DPC). The receptor source for this set is a woman between 50 and 59 years old with alopecia areata. Some clones in this sample may be carry-over from other donors' samples.

This clonotype showed up just a few times. The genes are TRBV5-6 and TRBJ1-6; D is perhaps TRBD1 (5 bases). The CDR3 loop spans 14 amino acids. V lost 4 bases and J 9 bases, leaving 14 bases between the germline ends. Looked up from germline, CDR1 is SGHDT and CDR2 is YYEEEE. The CDR3 protein is CASSGAGFASPLHF. The CDR3 DNA is TGTGCCAGCAGCGGGGCGGGGTTCGCTTCACCCCTCCACTTT.

The J gene is TRBJ1-5, the V gene TRBV29-1; D is undetermined. V lost 5 bases and J lost 4, with 9 bases in between. This CDR3 is 12 amino acids long. CDR1 and CDR2 (germline): SQVTM, ANQGSEA. The CDR3 DNA is TGCAGCGTTAGAGAGGGTAATCAGCCCCAGCATTTT. This encodes CSVREGNQPQHF.

This clonotype was counted at least ten times. The chain is built from TRBV7-8 and TRBJ1-1; D remains unclear. The V end was cut by 6 bases, the J end by 5 bases, with 13 bases between. This CDR3 is 13 amino acids long. Germline CDR1 is SGHVS and CDR2 is FQNEAQ. CDR3 loop: CASSFNGRTEAFF. The DNA of the CDR3 is TGTGCCAGCAGTTTCAACGGGAGGACTGAAGCTTTCTTT.

The rearrangement links TRBV28 to TRBJ1-2, with no clear D. This CDR3 is built from 11 residues. CDR1 is MDHEN and CDR2 is SYDVKM in the germline V gene. The germline V and J ends were trimmed by 10 bases and 6 bases, with 12 bases remaining between them. The CDR3 reads CATSQIHGYTF. In DNA form, the CDR3 reads TGTGCCACCTCACAAATACATGGCTACACCTTC.

This clonotype was picked up a small number of times. The V gene is TRBV28, the J gene TRBJ1-1, with D unresolved. CDR3 length: 14 residues. Germline CDR1 MDHEN, CDR2 SYDVKM. V was cut by 3 bases and J by 1 base, with 9 bases left in between. The CDR3 sequence is CASSLTATNTEAFF. The CDR3 DNA follows: TGTGCCAGCAGTTTGACCGCGACGAACACTGAAGCTTTCTTT.

This clonotype has ten or more counts. CDR3 protein: CASSTRTRTDTQYF. The CDR3 DNA follows: TGTGCCAGCAGCACAAGGACGCGAACAGATACGCAGTATTTT. The rearrangement uses TRBV7-6 and TRBJ2-3; D gene ambiguous. The CDR3 is made up of 14 amino acids. Trimming pared 5 bases from V and 3 bases from J, leaving 12 bases between. Germline V gene data show CDR1 as SGHVS and CDR2 as FNYEAQ.

There are many counts of this clonotype. The chain employs TRBV20-1 and TRBJ2-7; 10 bases align to TRBD1. Germline lookup yields CDR1 DFQATT and CDR2 SNEGSKA (reference sequence). The V segment lost 5 bases and the J segment 5 bases; nucleotides outside the gene matches: 9. The CDR3 consists of 14 residues. The DNA of the CDR3 is TGCAGTGCTGCACCGGGACAGGGGTCCAACGAGCAGTACTTC. This codes for CSAAPGQGSNEQYF.

This clonotype was counted between two and nine times. CDR3: CASRTRLAGEYEQYF. In DNA, the CDR3 is TGTGCAAGTCGCACCCGACTAGCGGGAGAATACGAGCAGTACTTC. The rearrangement uses TRBV12-2 and TRBJ2-7; whether TRBD2, the table's D call, matches the DNA was not checked. TRBV12-2 is termed a pseudogene. This CDR3 has 15 residues.

There are many counts of this clonotype. This chain uses TRBV25-1 with TRBJ1-2; D is unclear. Germline V gene lookup returns CDR1 MGHDK and CDR2 SYGVNS. This CDR3 has 17 residues. V was shortened by 5 bases and J by 2 bases, with 21 bases between the two germline ends. The CDR3 DNA is TGTGCCAGCAGTTTTGCACAACGGAGGAAAGCCAACTATGGCTACACCTTC. Its translation: CASSFAQRRKANYGYTF.

This clonotype was seen more than once but under ten times. The J gene is TRBJ1-4, the V gene TRBV20-1; D uncertain. This CDR3 has 14 residues. Germline CDR1 and CDR2: DFQATT and SNEGSKA (reference sequence). Trimming pared 5 bases from V and 0 bases from J, leaving 10 bases between. This chain's CDR3 is CSARAPATNEKLFF. CDR3 sequence (DNA): TGCAGTGCTCGGGCTCCGGCAACTAATGAAAAACTGTTTTTT.

The V gene is TRBV20-1, the J gene TRBJ2-7; 7 bases agree with TRBD1. Germline CDR1 is DFQATT and CDR2 is SNEGSKA (reference sequence). The CDR3 contains 12 residues. V gave up 5 bases and J gave up 4 bases; unmatched junction bases: 5. The CDR3 loop is CSARDSYYEQYF. As DNA, the CDR3 is TGCAGTGCTCGGGACAGTTATTACGAGCAGTACTTC.

This clonotype was seen many times. This sequence joins TRBV25-1 and TRBJ2-7, with 7 nucleotides matching TRBD2. The J segment lost 2 bases and the V segment lost 3 bases, leaving 7 bases of the junction unmatched. The CDR3 spans 15 residues. CDR1 and CDR2 (germline): MGHDK, SYGVNS. The DNA of the CDR3 is TGTGCCAGCAGTGATCCAGGGAGGGTGGCCTACGAGCAGTACTTC. Translation: CASSDPGRVAYEQYF.

This chain joins TRBV28 and TRBJ2-7; D gene ambiguous. Germline V CDR1 and CDR2: MDHEN, SYDVKM. The CDR3 covers 13 residues. The V gene lost 3 bases and the J gene lost 5 bases, with 11 bases spanning the gap. Written as DNA, the CDR3 is TGTGCCAGCAGTTTCTTAGCTGGGGACGAGCAGTACTTC. Its protein product is CASSFLAGDEQYF.

This clonotype was detected many times. As DNA, the CDR3 is TGTGCCAGCAGTTACTCGAGGATGCGGGTTGGGCCCCGCAATGAGCAGTTCTTC. Translation gives CASSYSRMRVGPRNEQFF. The chain carries TRBV6-2 or TRBV6-3 and TRBJ2-1, with D possibly matching TRBD2 (5 bases). This CDR3 contains 18 residues. Per the germline V gene, CDR1 is MNHEY and CDR2 is SVGEGT. V shed 0 bases and J shed 6 bases, with 21 bases lying between them.

This clonotype was observed many times. The chain combines TRBV5-5 with TRBJ2-7; 7 nucleotides agree with TRBD2. V dropped 1 base and J dropped 6; count of bases not matched to a gene: 7. This CDR3 region has 14 residues. Germline V lookup: CDR1 SGHKS, CDR2 YYEKEE (reference sequence). In DNA, the CDR3 is TGTGCCAGCAGCTTGACTAGCGTCCCAACCGAGCAGTACTTC. Translation gives CASSLTSVPTEQYF.

This chain joins TRBV5-4 and TRBJ2-2; TRBD2 might be the D (6 bases). Germline CDR1 is SGHNT and CDR2 is YYREEE (reference sequence). V was trimmed by 0 bases and J by 3 bases, leaving 12 bases between them. The CDR3 sequence is 16 residues long. CDR3: CASSLGSPGDTGELFF. Written as DNA, the CDR3 is TGTGCCAGCAGCTTGGGGTCCCCGGGGGACACCGGGGAGCTGTTTTTT.

This clonotype was seen a few times. The V and J genes are TRBV7-9 and TRBJ2-7; D might be TRBD1 (6 bases). Germline CDR1 is SEHNR and CDR2 is FQNEAQ (reference sequence). V was cut by 4 bases and J by 3 bases, with 13 bases left in between. The CDR3 consists of 14 residues. The CDR3 DNA sequence: TGTGCCAGCAGCTCCCAGACAGGCAGCTACGAGCAGTACTTC. Translating gives CASSSQTGSYEQYF. Combining the CDR3 with reference TRBV7-9 and TRBJ2-7 gives the whole variable domain DTGVSQNPRHKITKRGQNVTFRCDPISEHNRLYWYRQTLGQGPEFLTYFQNEAQLEKSRLLSDRFSAERPKGSFSTLEIQRTEQGDSAMYLCASSSQTGSYEQYFGPGTRLTVT.

This clonotype was seen at least ten times. This chain joins TRBV7-9 and TRBJ1-4; D gene ambiguous. The CDR3 is 15 amino acids. Germline V lookup: CDR1 SEHNR, CDR2 FQNEAQ (reference sequence). The V gene lost 1 base and the J gene lost 0 bases, with 6 bases spanning the gap. The chain's CDR3 is CASSLGSATNEKLFF. The CDR3 coding sequence is TGTGCCAGCAGCTTAGGTTCAGCAACTAATGAAAAACTGTTTTTT. Complete variable domain (other parts from reference TRBV7-9 and TRBJ1-4): DTGVSQNPRHKITKRGQNVTFRCDPISEHNRLYWYRQTLGQGPEFLTYFQNEAQLEKSRLLSDRFSAERPKGSFSTLEIQRTEQGDSAMYLCASSLGSATNEKLFFGSGTQLSVL.

J is TRBJ2-4 and V is TRBV7-2; D is possibly TRBD2 (7 bases). V was shortened by 5 bases and J by 3 bases, with 17 bases between the two germline ends. The CDR3 spans 16 residues. Germline V gene data show CDR1 as SGHTA and CDR2 as FQGNSA. The CDR3 DNA is TGTGCCAGCAGCCCCCGCGGGGGCCAAGGCAAAAACATTCAGTACTTC. It yields the protein CASSPRGGQGKNIQYF.

V gene TRBV6-4 combines with J gene TRBJ2-6; 8 positions agree with TRBD1. The CDR3 contains 15 residues. Germline CDR1 reads MRHNA; CDR2 reads SNTAGT. V dropped 11 bases and J dropped 0; count of bases not matched to a gene: 6. The CDR3 DNA follows: TGTGCCCGCCGGGACAGGCTCTCTGGGGCCAACGTCCTGACTTTC. This translates into CARRDRLSGANVLTF.

This clonotype was counted many times. The V call is TRBV6-2 or TRBV6-3, the J call TRBJ1-5, with D possibly being TRBD1 (6 bases). The CDR3 contains 14 residues. Trimming removed 6 bases at V and 3 bases at J, with 12 bases between. Germline CDR1 is MNHEY and CDR2 is SVGEGT. CDR3 coding DNA: TGTGCCAGCAGCTTGGACAGTTTCAATCAGCCCCAGCATTTT. Translated, it gives CASSLDSFNQPQHF.

This clonotype appeared a few times. The V gene is TRBV7-2, the J gene TRBJ1-6; D perhaps matches TRBD1 (5 bases). Trimming removed 5 bases from V and 7 bases from J, with 12 bases in between. Germline V gives CDR1 SGHTA, CDR2 FQGNSA. The CDR3 runs to 14 residues. CDR3 bases: TGTGCCAGCAGCCCTGTGGGGGACAATTCACCCCTCCACTTT. Its translation: CASSPVGDNSPLHF.

This clonotype was detected many times. V and J are TRBV7-3 and TRBJ2-2, with 7 bases lining up with TRBD1. The CDR3 totals 15 residues. Germline CDR1 is SGHTA and CDR2 is FQGTGA. The V segment lost 5 bases and the J segment 4 bases; nucleotides outside the gene matches: 7. CDR3 bases: TGTGCCAGCAGCCGACAGGGAGTGGGCACCGGGGAGCTGTTTTTT. Protein sequence: CASSRQGVGTGELFF.

The chain carries TRBV12-3 or TRBV12-4 and TRBJ2-3, with D possibly being TRBD1 or TRBD2 (6 bases each). The CDR3 totals 15 residues. The germline V and J ends were trimmed by 4 bases and 2 bases, with 13 bases remaining between them. CDR3 residues: CASSSYGGTTDTQYF. Here the CDR3 DNA reads TGTGCCAGCAGTTCTTACGGGGGCACCACAGATACGCAGTATTTT.

This clonotype was seen more than once but under ten times. The chain carries TRBV4-2 and TRBJ2-7, with 7 bases fitting TRBD2. CDR3 size: 15 residues. Germline V gene data show CDR1 as LGHNA and CDR2 as YNFKEQ. After removal of 0 bases from V and 1 base from J, the junction contained 3 bases not matched to a gene. This CDR3 reads CASSQERTSSYEQYF. CDR3 DNA sequence: TGTGCCAGCAGCCAAGAACGGACTAGTTCCTACGAGCAGTACTTC.

This clonotype was seen a few times. The CDR3 DNA is TGCAGCGCGGGTGACAGAAACCCCTACAATGAGCAGTTCTTC. This sequence encodes CSAGDRNPYNEQFF. The chain uses TRBV29-1 and TRBJ2-1, with a possible D match to TRBD1 (5 bases). The CDR3 is 14 amino acids. In germline, CDR1 is SQVTM, CDR2 ANQGSEA. Between the trimmed V and J ends, which lost 7 bases and 2 bases, there was a span of 15 bases.

This clonotype occurred many times. V is TRBV27 and J is TRBJ2-7; the D gene is possibly TRBD2 (5 bases). The CDR3 has 16 amino acids. Germline values: CDR1 MNHEY, CDR2 SMNVEV (reference sequence). Trimming took off 2 bases at V and 2 bases at J, with 16 bases between the two ends. CDR3 DNA: TGTGCCAGCAGTTTAAGGTTGGCGGGCCTTCCCTACGAGCAGTACTTC. This translates into CASSLRLAGLPYEQYF.